The 3 T cell receptor beta chains given below trace back to one sample, sequenced in a study of blood T cell repertoires in COVID-19 (dated by TCRdb to 2018 to 2020). Library preparation used the immunoSEQ multiplex PCR assay. As stored in TCRdb, this immuneACCESS dataset retains in-frame rearrangements with V and J assigned. A fraction of the clones does not appear; measured against another copy, unresolved V genes explain less than half of the discrepancy, and the remainder lacks a known reason. The sample includes a few hundred thousand clones, with almost 90% observed a single time. The ten top clones hold 3.5% to 4.5% of the sample. Source material: PBMCs or T cells enriched from blood (not recorded which). These receptors were taken from a woman between 18 and 30 years old with acute COVID-19.

The count of this clone is one. The chain links TRBV7-3 to TRBJ2-3; the D gene is possibly TRBD1 (6 bases). Looked up from germline, CDR1 is SGHTA and CDR2 is FQGTGA. The CDR3 extends over 14 amino acids. Trimming took off 8 bases at V and 0 bases at J, with 12 bases between the two ends. Here the CDR3 DNA reads TGTGCCAGCCGACGGGGACACAGCACAGATACGCAGTATTTT. Translated: CASRRGHSTDTQYF.

This clone was counted many times. CDR3 loop: CASSLVYSQGLPPEQYF. As DNA, the CDR3 is TGTGCCAGCAGCTTAGTTTATTCGCAGGGGCTCCCTCCCGAGCAGTACTTC. The rearrangement uses TRBV11-3 and TRBJ2-7; perhaps TRBD1 as D (6 bases). Per germline, CDR1 SGHNT and CDR2 YENEEA. This CDR3 is 17 amino acids long. The ends were cut back, 1 base at V and 6 bases at J, with 22 bases in the middle.

The chain is built from TRBV23-1 and TRBJ2-7; TRBD1 matches at 7 bases. Being an ORF, TRBV23-1 has a function that is uncertain. Unmatched junction bases numbered 19, after V lost 7 bases and J lost 7 bases. The length of the CDR3 is 16 residues. The CDR3: CASTQSPWTGEGEQYF. CDR3 sequence (DNA): TGCGCCAGCACCCAATCGCCCTGGACAGGCGAGGGAGAGCAGTACTTC.